A selection of T cell receptor beta chains follows, all from one sample in a study of Graves' ophthalmopathy and Graves' hyperthyroidism. TCRdb reprocessed the multiplex PCR reads via MiXCR and lists one record per CDR3 protein. The data hold approximately 500,000 distinct CDR3 sequences, with 14% observed a single time. The specimen sequenced was blood. The receptor set was obtained from a woman in her twenties or thirties with Graves' ophthalmopathy. CDR3s include the opening cysteine and the closing phenylalanine or tryptophan. Each record gives: J gene, clone size, V gene, D gene, CDR3 protein, CDR3 DNA. D genes are given only for firm matches. The size entry is marked missing in some rows and otherwise reads once, few, many or a size class.

TRBJ1-1,many,TRBV10-3,TRBD1,CAISEFLGGQAVFF,TGTGCCATCAGTGAGTTTTTGGGGGGACAGGCCGTTTTCTTT
TRBJ2-2,many,TRBV12-3/TRBV12-4,TRBD1,CASSPHRGPSGELFF,TGTGCCAGCAGTCCCCACAGGGGGCCGAGCGGGGAGCTGTTTTTT
TRBJ2-7,.,TRBV30,.,CAWTIGPTYEQYF,TGTGCCTGGACCATTGGGCCTACCTACGAGCAGTACTTC
TRBJ2-5,many,TRBV11-1,TRBD1,CASGGQARWETQYF,TGTGCCAGCGGGGGACAGGCCAGGTGGGAGACCCAGTACTTC
TRBJ2-7,many,TRBV12-3/TRBV12-4,.,CASSFISRKAYEQYF,TGTGCCAGCAGTTTTATTTCGCGGAAAGCCTACGAGCAGTACTTC
TRBJ2-5,many,TRBV12-3/TRBV12-4,.,CASSLNLQETQYF,TGTGCCAGCAGTTTAAACCTTCAAGAGACCCAGTACTTC
TRBJ1-3,.,TRBV6-1,.,CASNREAGNTIYF,TGTGCCAGCAACAGGGAGGCTGGAAACACCATATATTTT
TRBJ1-2,many,TRBV12-3/TRBV12-4,TRBD1,CASSPGDRGLRSGYTF,TGTGCCAGCAGTCCCGGGGACAGGGGTTTAAGGTCTGGCTACACCTTC
TRBJ1-1,.,TRBV12-3/TRBV12-4,.,CASSPRTALMNTEAFF,TGTGCCAGCAGTCCCCGGACAGCCCTTATGAACACTGAAGCTTTCTTT
TRBJ2-2,few,TRBV9,TRBD2,CASVAGAANTGELFF,TGTGCCAGTGTAGCGGGAGCCGCGAACACCGGGGAGCTGTTTTTT
TRBJ1-1,many,TRBV12-5,.,CASGLGDWTEAFF,TGTGCTAGTGGTTTGGGGGATTGGACTGAAGCTTTCTTT
TRBJ2-7,many,TRBV7-2,TRBD1,CASSLGYRGKSEQYF,TGTGCCAGCAGCTTAGGCTACAGGGGGAAAAGCGAGCAGTACTTC
TRBJ1-2,.,TRBV12-3/TRBV12-4,.,CASSLGNDYGYTF,TGTGCCAGCAGTTTAGGGAACGACTATGGCTACACCTTC
TRBJ1-2,.,TRBV30,.,CAWSNTTYYGYTF,TGTGCCTGGAGTAACACGACCTACTATGGCTACACCTTC
TRBJ1-3,.,TRBV4-2,.,CASSQEGNTGNTIYF,TGTGCCAGCAGCCAAGAAGGGAATACTGGAAACACCATATATTTT
TRBJ2-7,many,TRBV7-8,.,CASSLVGVYEQYF,TGTGCCAGCAGCTTAGTAGGGGTCTACGAGCAGTACTTC
TRBJ1-6,many,TRBV30,.,CAWSPSPLHF,TGTGCCTGGAGCCCTTCACCCCTCCACTTT